These 15 T cell receptor beta chains were sequenced from one sample in a study of cytomegalovirus exposure and HLA in healthy donors. PCR used 60 Vbeta primers and 13 Jbeta primers. Some clones are missing from TCRdb's copy, which holds only in-frame ones; the method was immunoSEQ multiplex PCR. This repertoire includes roughly 57,000 clones. The source material was PBMCs. The receptor set was obtained from a young man in good health and CMV-seropositive.

The chain employs TRBV19 and TRBJ2-1; D might be TRBD2 (6 bases). Trimming pared 5 bases from V and 6 bases from J, leaving 20 bases between. The CDR3 has 16 residues. From germline, CDR1 is LNHDA and CDR2 SQIVND (reference sequence). Here the CDR3 reads CASSPFRDSPSNEQFF. In nucleotides, the CDR3 is TGTGCCAGTAGTCCCTTCCGGGACTCCCCCAGCAATGAGCAGTTCTTC.

CDR3 loop: CASRSLADTGELFF. As DNA, the CDR3 is TGTGCCAGTAGAAGTCTAGCGGACACCGGGGAGCTGTTTTTT. This chain uses TRBV19 with TRBJ2-2; 7 bases fit TRBD2. V shed 6 bases and J 3 bases; nucleotides not matched to a gene: 4. The CDR3 covers 14 residues. CDR1 is LNHDA, CDR2 SQIVND, per germline (reference sequence).

V and J are TRBV7-9 and TRBJ2-5, with D possibly matching TRBD2 (5 bases). Trimming removed 3 bases at V and 4 bases at J, with 6 bases between. The CDR3 sequence is 12 residues long. Germline CDR1 and CDR2: SEHNR and FQNEAQ (reference sequence). The CDR3 protein is CASSLRAETQYF. The DNA of the CDR3 is TGTGCCAGCAGCTTGAGGGCAGAGACCCAGTACTTC.

The chain combines TRBV4-1 with TRBJ1-4, with D hard to call. Germline V CDR1 and CDR2: MGHRA, YSYEKL. With 0 bases removed from V and 8 bases from J, the gap between germline ends came to 13 bases. This CDR3 has 15 amino acids. The CDR3 loop is CASSQESSYWEKLFF. As DNA, the CDR3 is TGCGCCAGCAGCCAAGAGTCTTCATACTGGGAAAAACTGTTTTTT.

The V gene is TRBV9, the J gene TRBJ2-4; the match to TRBD1 covers 7 bases. CDR1 and CDR2 (germline): SGDLS, YYNGEE. This CDR3 has 14 amino acids. The ends lost 3 bases at V and 3 bases at J; junction bases unmatched: 3. CDR3 sequence reads: CASSGRDSKNIQYF. CDR3 nucleotide sequence: TGTGCCAGCAGCGGCCGGGACAGCAAAAACATTCAGTACTTC.

V is TRBV25-1 and J is TRBJ2-5; the D is unclear. V was clipped by 4 bases and J by 2 bases, with 5 bases between them. Germline V gives CDR1 MGHDK, CDR2 SYGVNS. The CDR3 runs to 12 residues. CDR3 sequence reads: CASSATQETQYF. CDR3 bases: TGTGCCAGCAGTGCGACTCAAGAGACCCAGTACTTC.

This chain joins TRBV4-1 and TRBJ1-2; tentative D call: TRBD1 (5 bases). This CDR3 is 14 amino acids long. Germline V gives CDR1 MGHRA, CDR2 YSYEKL. Trimming took 3 bases from V and 8 from J, leaving 16 bases between them. The CDR3, as DNA: TGCGCCAGCAGCCACCCAGGGCGGTCGCGCGGCTACACCTTC. Translating it yields CASSHPGRSRGYTF.

The V gene is TRBV30, the J gene TRBJ2-7, with a possible D match to TRBD1 (6 bases). Germline V gene sequence: CDR1 GTSNPN, CDR2 SVGIG (reference sequence). The V end was cut by 3 bases, the J end by 6 bases, with 9 bases between. The CDR3 runs 11 residues. The CDR3 protein is CAWSLRGEQYF. CDR3 sequence (DNA): TGTGCCTGGAGCCTCAGGGGCGAGCAGTACTTC.

The chain couples TRBV27 to TRBJ2-3, with 8 bases aligning to TRBD2. Losses at the gene ends were 5 bases for V and 4 bases for J; bases not matched to a gene: 11. Germline lookup yields CDR1 MNHEY and CDR2 SMNVEV (reference sequence). This CDR3 has 16 amino acids. CDR3: CASSDTSGQGADTQYF. CDR3 sequence (DNA): TGTGCCAGCAGTGATACTAGCGGCCAAGGGGCAGATACGCAGTATTTT.

The V and J genes are TRBV15 and TRBJ2-1; 10 bases align to TRBD2. Losses at the gene ends were 5 bases for V and 10 bases for J; bases not matched to a gene: 8. In germline, CDR1 is LNHNV, CDR2 YYDKDF (reference sequence). The CDR3 is 14 amino acids. CDR3 amino acids: CATSPTSGHTEQFF. Written as DNA, the CDR3 is TGTGCCACCAGCCCGACTAGCGGGCATACGGAGCAGTTCTTC.

This chain joins TRBV7-3 and TRBJ2-1, with a weak D call TRBD2 (5 bases). V shed 4 bases and J shed 3 bases, with 7 bases lying between them. Germline values: CDR1 SGHTA, CDR2 FQGTGA. CDR3 length: 13 amino acids. CDR3 in DNA: TGTGCCAGCAGCTCACGGGACTACAATGAGCAGTTCTTC. Translated, it gives CASSSRDYNEQFF.

The genes are TRBV6-4 and TRBJ2-2; tentative D call: TRBD2 (6 bases). V was cut by 0 bases and J by 4 bases, with 12 bases left in between. The CDR3 has 16 residues. Germline V lookup: CDR1 MRHNA, CDR2 SNTAGT. This chain's CDR3 is CASSDSWEAGTGELFF. In nucleotides, the CDR3 is TGTGCCAGCAGTGACTCTTGGGAGGCGGGCACCGGGGAGCTGTTTTTT.

The chain uses TRBV29-1 and TRBJ2-3; D remains ambiguous. In germline, CDR1 is SQVTM, CDR2 ANQGSEA. Trimming removed 4 bases from V and 6 bases from J, with 11 bases in between. The CDR3 covers 12 residues. In nucleotides, the CDR3 is TGCAGCGTTGGGGTGGGCAGGGATACGCAGTATTTT. Protein: CSVGVGRDTQYF.

The rearrangement links TRBV2 to TRBJ1-6; 9 bases are a match to TRBD1. The CDR3 is made up of 14 amino acids. V gave up 6 bases and J gave up 7 bases; unmatched junction bases: 4. CDR1 and CDR2 (germline): SNHLY, FYNNEI. The CDR3 spells CASREQGANSPLHF. In DNA form, the CDR3 reads TGTGCCAGCAGGGAACAGGGGGCGAATTCACCCCTCCACTTT.

The chain is built from TRBV28 and TRBJ1-1, with TRBD1 matching 8 bases. This CDR3 has 17 amino acids. The V and J ends lost 5 bases and 6 bases, in that order; junction bases with no gene match: 17. Germline assignment: CDR1 MDHEN and CDR2 SYDVKM. This chain's CDR3 is CASSPSQGALGWSEAFF. The CDR3 DNA reads TGTGCCAGCAGTCCATCCCAGGGGGCCCTAGGTTGGTCTGAAGCTTTCTTT. The full variable domain, its missing parts supplied by reference TRBV28 and TRBJ1-1, is DVKVTQSSRYLVKRTGEKVFLECVQDMDHENMFWYRQDPGLGLRLIYFSYDVKMKEKGDIPEGYSVSREKKERFSLILESASTNQTSMYLCASSPSQGALGWSEAFFGQGTRLTVV.